The clone carrying this T cell receptor beta chain was observed many times. Its antigen remains unknown. This sample is part of a study of identical twins. Findings and caveats of the study: Cross-sectional statistics, not tracking of the same donors, supported the conclusions.

TCRdb reanalysed the 5' RACE reads using MiXCR and keeps one entry per CDR3 protein. This sample has roughly 690,000 distinct CDR3 sequences; 21% occur once, and the top ten carry 4% to 5.5%. V lost 6 bases, J lost 0 bases, and 14 bases lay in between. The germline gives CDR1 DFQATT, CDR2 SNEGSKA (reference sequence). The CDR3 has 15 amino acids. This same sample was also taken into another study, of T cells expressing NK-cell markers. That publication notes: From sorted CD3+CD56+NKG2C+, CD3+CD56+NKG2C- and CD3+CD56-NKG2C+ T cells came the TCR beta repertoires.

The chain uses TRBV20-1 and TRBJ2-2; D is ambiguous. Sequencing was done on a sample of PBMCs. The TCR sequence derives from a woman younger than 35 in good health. In DNA, the CDR3 is TGCAGTGCGGGTGTACCGTTCGCGAACACCGGGGAGCTGTTTTTT. Encoded protein: CSAGVPFANTGELFF.